This record covers a single T cell receptor (beta chain). As yet, its antigen is unknown. This CDR3 contains 13 residues. CDR1 and CDR2 from the germline V gene are LNHDA and SQIVND (reference sequence). V lost 1 base and J lost 2, with 5 bases in between. The data stem from a study of vaccination effects on CD4 cells after COVID-19. Study background: Two-dose vaccination with either BNT162b2 or mRNA-1273 was given to the participants. Overall study findings and caveats: Among infection- and vaccine-induced clones, marked clonal contraction occurred late after vaccination.

Libraries were prepared by immunoSEQ multiplex PCR; TCRdb keeps only in-frame clonotypes and omits some of them. Counted here are under 35,000 clones, under 80% occurring once; the ten biggest clones make up around 28%. Antigen-specific CD4+ T cells were expanded with viral peptide pools in the ViraFEST assay before sequencing. The authors isolated CD4+ T cells after less than eleven days of culture. Convalescent patients had PCR-confirmed SARS-CoV-2 infection between March and December 2020. The sequenced sample was CD4+ T cells from PBMCs cultured with a peptide pool, obtained before COVID-19 vaccination. The sequence was collected from a human donor who had a prior SARS-CoV-2 infection. The J gene is TRBJ2-5, the V gene TRBV19; tentative D call: TRBD1 (5 bases). The chain's CDR3 is CASSIGQQETQYF. The CDR3, as DNA: TGTGCCAGTAGTATAGGACAGCAAGAGACCCAGTACTTC.